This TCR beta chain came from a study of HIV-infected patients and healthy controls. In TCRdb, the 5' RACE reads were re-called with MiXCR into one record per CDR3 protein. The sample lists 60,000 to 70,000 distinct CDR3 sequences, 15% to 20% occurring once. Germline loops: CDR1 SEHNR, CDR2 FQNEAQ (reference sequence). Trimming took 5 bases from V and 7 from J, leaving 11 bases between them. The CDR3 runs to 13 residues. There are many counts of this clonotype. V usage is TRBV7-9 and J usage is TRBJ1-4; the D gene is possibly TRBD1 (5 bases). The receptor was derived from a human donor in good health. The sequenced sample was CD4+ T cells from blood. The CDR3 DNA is TGTGCCAGCAGCAGGGGACTTCTTGAAAAACTGTTTTTT. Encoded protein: CASSRGLLEKLFF.